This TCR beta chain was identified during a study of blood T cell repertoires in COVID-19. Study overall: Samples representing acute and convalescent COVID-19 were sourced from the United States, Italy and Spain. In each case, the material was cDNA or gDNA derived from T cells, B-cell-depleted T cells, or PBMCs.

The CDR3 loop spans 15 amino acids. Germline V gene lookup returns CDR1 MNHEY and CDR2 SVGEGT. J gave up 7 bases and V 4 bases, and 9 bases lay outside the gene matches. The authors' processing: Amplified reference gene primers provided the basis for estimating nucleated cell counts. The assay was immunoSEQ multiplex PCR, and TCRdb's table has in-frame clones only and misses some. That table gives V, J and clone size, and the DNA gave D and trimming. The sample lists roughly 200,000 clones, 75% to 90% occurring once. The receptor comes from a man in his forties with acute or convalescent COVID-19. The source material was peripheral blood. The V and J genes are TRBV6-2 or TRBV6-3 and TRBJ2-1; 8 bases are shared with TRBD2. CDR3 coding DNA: TGTGCCAGCAGTTTTAGCGGGACCTCCGAGAATGAGCAGTTCTTC. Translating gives CASSFSGTSENEQFF.